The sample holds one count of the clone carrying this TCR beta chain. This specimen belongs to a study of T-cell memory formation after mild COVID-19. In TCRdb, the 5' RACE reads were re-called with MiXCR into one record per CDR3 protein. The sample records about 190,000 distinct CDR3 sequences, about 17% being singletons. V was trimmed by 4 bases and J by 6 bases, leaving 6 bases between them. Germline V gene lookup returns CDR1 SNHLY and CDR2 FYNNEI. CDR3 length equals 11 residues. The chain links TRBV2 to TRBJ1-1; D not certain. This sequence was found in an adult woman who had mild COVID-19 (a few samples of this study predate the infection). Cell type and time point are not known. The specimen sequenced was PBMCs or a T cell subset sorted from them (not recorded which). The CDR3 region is CASSVTAEAFF. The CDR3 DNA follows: TGTGCCAGCAGTGTAACAGCTGAAGCTTTCTTT.